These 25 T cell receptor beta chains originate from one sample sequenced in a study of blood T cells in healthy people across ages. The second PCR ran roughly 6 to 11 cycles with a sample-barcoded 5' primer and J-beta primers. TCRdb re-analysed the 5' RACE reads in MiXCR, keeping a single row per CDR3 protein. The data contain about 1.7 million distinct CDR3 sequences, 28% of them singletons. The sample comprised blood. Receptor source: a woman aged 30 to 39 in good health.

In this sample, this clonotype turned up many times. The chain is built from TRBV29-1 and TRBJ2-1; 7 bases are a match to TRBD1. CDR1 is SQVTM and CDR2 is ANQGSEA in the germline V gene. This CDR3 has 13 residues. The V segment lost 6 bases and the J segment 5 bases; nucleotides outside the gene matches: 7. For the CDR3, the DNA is TGCAGCGTCGTGAGACAGGGAAACAATGAGCAGTTCTTC. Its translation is CSVVRQGNNEQFF.

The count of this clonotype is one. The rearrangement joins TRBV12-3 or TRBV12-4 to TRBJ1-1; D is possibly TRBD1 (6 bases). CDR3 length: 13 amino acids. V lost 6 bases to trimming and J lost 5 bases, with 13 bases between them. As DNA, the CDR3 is TGTGCCAGCAGCAACAGGGTTAAGACTGAAGCTTTCTTT. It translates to CASSNRVKTEAFF.

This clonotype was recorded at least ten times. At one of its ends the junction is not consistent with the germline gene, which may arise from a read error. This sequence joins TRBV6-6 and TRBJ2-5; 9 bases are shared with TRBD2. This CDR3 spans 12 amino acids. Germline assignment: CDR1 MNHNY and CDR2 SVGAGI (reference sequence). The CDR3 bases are TGTGCCTGCAGGCAAACTAGCGGGTTCCAGTACTTC. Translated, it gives CACRQTSGFQYF.

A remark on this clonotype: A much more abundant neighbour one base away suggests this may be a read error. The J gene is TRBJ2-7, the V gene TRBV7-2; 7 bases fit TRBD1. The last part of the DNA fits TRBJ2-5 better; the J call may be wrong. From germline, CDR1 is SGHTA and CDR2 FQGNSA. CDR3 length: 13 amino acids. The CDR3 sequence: CASSLSAGGTQYF. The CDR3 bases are TGTGCCAGCAGCTTGAGCGCAGGGGGGACCCAGTACTTC.

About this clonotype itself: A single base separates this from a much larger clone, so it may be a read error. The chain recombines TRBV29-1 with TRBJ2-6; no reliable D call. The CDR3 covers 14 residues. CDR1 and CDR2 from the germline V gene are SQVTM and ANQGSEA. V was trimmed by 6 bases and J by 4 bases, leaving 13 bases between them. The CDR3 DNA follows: TGCAGCGTCAGCTGGGTATCCGGGGCCAACGTCCTGACTTTC. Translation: CSVSWVSGANVLTF.

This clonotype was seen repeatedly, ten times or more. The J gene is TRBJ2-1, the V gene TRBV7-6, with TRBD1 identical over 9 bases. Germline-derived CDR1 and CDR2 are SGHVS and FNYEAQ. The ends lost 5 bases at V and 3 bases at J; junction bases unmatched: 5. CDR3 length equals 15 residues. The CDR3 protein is CASSRGTGSYNEQFF. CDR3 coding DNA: TGTGCCAGCAGCCGGGGGACAGGGAGCTACAATGAGCAGTTCTTC.

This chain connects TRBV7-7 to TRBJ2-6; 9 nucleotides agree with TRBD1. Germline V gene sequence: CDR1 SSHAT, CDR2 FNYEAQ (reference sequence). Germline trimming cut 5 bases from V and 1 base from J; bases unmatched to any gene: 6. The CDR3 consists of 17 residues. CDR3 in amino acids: CASSPGTGYSGANVLTF. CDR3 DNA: TGTGCCAGCAGCCCCGGGACAGGGTATTCTGGGGCCAACGTCCTGACTTTC.

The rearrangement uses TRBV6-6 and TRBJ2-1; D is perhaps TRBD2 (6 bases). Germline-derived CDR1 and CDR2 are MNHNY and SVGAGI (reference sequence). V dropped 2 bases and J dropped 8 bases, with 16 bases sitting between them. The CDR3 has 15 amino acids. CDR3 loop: CASSYGGPYTYEQFF. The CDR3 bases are TGTGCCAGCAGTTACGGAGGGCCTTACACCTATGAGCAGTTCTTC.

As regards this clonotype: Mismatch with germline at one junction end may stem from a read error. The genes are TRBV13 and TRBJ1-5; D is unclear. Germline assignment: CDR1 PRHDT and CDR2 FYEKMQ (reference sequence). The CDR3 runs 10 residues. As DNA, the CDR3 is TGTGCCAGCAGGTACGATGGGGTGGCGTTT. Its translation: CASRYDGVAF.

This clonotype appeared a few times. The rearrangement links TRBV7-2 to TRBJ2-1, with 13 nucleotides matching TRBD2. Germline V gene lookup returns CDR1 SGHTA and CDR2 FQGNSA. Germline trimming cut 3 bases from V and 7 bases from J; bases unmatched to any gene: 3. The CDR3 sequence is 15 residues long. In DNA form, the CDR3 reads TGTGCCAGCAGCTTTACTAGCGGGGGGGGGAATGAGCAGTTCTTC. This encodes CASSFTSGGGNEQFF.

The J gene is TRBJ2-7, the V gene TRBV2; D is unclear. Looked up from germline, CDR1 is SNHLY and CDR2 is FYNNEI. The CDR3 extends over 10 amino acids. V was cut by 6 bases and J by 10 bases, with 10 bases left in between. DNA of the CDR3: TGTGCCAGCAGACGGATATTTCAGTACTTC. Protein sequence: CASRRIFQYF.

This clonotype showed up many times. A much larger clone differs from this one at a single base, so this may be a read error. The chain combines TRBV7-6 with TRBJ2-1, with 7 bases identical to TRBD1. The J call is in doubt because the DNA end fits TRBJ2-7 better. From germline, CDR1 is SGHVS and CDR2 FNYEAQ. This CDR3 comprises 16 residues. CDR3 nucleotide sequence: TGTGCCAGCAGCTTTTTAACAGGGGATTCCTACAATGAGCAGTACTTC. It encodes CASSFLTGDSYNEQYF.

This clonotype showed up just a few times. The CDR3 here is CASSSDRGEKLFF. The CDR3 nucleotides read TGTGCCAGCAGCTCGGACAGGGGAGAAAAACTGTTTTTT. The V call is TRBV7-3, the J call TRBJ1-4, with 9 nucleotides matching TRBD1. CDR3 length: 13 amino acids. V was clipped by 4 bases and J by 8 bases; unmatched bases: 2. Germline V gives CDR1 SGHTA, CDR2 FQGTGA.

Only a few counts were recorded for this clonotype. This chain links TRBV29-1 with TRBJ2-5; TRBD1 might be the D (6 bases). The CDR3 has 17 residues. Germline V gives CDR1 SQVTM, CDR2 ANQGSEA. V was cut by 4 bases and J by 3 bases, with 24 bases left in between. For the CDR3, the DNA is TGCAGCGTTGCCAGCTACAGGGTGGATCTTGGGAAAGAGACCCAGTACTTC. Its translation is CSVASYRVDLGKETQYF.

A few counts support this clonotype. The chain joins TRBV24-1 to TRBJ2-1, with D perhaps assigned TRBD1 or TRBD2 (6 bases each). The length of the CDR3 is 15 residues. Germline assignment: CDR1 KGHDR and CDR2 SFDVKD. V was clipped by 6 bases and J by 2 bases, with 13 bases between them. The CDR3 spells CATSKGGIPYNEQFF. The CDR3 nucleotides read TGTGCCACCAGTAAGGGGGGCATCCCCTACAATGAGCAGTTCTTC.

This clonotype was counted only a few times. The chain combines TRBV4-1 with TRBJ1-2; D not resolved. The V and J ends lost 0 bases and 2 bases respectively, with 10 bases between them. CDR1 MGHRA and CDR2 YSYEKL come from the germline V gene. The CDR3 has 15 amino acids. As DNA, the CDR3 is TGCGCCAGCAGCCAAGATTTCGGCAGCAACTATGGCTACACCTTC. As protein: CASSQDFGSNYGYTF.

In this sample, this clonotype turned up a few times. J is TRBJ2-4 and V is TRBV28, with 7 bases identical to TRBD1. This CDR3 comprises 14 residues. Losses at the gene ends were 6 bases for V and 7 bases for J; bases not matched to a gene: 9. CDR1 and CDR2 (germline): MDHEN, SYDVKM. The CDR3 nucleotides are TGTGCCAGCAGCCCTATTTCCAGGGGGAACATTCAGTACTTC. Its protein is CASSPISRGNIQYF.

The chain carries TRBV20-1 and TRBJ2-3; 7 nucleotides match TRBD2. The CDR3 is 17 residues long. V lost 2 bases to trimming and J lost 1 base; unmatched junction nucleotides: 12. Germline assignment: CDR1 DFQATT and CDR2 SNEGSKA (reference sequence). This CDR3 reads CSARSWGSGMGTDTQYF. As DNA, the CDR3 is TGCAGTGCTAGATCATGGGGGAGCGGGATGGGCACAGATACGCAGTATTTT.

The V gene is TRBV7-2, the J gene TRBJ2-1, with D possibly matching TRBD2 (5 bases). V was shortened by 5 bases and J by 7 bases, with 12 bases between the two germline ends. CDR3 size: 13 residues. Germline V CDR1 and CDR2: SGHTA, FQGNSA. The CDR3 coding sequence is TGTGCCAGCAGCCGACTAACGCTAAATGAGCAGTTCTTC. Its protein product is CASSRLTLNEQFF.

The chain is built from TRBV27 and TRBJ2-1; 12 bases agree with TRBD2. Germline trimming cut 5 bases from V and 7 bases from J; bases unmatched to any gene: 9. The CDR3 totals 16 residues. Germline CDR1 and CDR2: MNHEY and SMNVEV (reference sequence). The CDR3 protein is CASSAHRTSGANEQFF. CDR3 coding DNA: TGTGCCAGCAGTGCCCACCGGACTAGCGGGGCTAATGAGCAGTTCTTC.

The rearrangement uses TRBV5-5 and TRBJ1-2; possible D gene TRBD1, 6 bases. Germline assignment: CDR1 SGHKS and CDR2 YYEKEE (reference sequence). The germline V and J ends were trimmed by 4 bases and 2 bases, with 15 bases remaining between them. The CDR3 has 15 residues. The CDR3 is CASSPRWGANYGYTF. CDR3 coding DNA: TGTGCCAGCAGCCCGCGCTGGGGGGCAAACTATGGCTACACCTTC.

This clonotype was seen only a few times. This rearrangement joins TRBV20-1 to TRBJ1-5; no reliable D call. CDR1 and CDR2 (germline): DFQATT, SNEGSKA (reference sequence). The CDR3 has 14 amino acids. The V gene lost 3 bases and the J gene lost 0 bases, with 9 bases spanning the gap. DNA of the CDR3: TGCAGTGCTAGCGGTCAGATTAGCAATCAGCCCCAGCATTTT. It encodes CSASGQISNQPQHF.

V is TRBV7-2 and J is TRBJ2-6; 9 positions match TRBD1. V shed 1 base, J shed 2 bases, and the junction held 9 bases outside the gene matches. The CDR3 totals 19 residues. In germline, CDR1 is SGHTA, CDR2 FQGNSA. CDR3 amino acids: CASSLVPGQGLAGANVLTF. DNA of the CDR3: TGTGCCAGCAGCTTAGTACCGGGACAGGGACTCGCTGGGGCCAACGTCCTGACTTTC.

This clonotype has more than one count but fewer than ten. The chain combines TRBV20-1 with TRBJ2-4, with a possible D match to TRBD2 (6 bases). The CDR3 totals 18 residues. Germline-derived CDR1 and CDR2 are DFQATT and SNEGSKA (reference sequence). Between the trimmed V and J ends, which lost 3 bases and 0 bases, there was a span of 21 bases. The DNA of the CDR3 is TGCAGTGCTAGGTCGGCGGCGGGACCGGCGGTAGCCAAAAACATTCAGTACTTC. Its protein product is CSARSAAGPAVAKNIQYF.

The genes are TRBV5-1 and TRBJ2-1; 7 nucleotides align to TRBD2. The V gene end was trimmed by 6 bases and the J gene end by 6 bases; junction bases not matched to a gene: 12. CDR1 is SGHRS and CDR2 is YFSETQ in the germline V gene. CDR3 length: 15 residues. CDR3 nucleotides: TGCGCCAGCAACCTGGGACTAATGGGTTTCAATGAGCAGTTCTTC. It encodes CASNLGLMGFNEQFF.